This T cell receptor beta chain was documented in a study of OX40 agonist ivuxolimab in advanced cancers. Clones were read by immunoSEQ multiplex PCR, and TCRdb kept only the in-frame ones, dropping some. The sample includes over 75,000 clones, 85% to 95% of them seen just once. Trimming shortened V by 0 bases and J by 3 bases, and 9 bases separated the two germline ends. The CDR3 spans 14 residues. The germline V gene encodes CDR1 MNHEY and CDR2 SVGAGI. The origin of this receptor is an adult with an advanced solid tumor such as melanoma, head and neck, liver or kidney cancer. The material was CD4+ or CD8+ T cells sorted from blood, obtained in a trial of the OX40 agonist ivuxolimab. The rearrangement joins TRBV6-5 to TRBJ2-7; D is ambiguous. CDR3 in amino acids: CASSYSRRGYEQYF. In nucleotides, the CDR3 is TGTGCCAGCAGTTACTCGAGGCGTGGCTACGAGCAGTACTTC.